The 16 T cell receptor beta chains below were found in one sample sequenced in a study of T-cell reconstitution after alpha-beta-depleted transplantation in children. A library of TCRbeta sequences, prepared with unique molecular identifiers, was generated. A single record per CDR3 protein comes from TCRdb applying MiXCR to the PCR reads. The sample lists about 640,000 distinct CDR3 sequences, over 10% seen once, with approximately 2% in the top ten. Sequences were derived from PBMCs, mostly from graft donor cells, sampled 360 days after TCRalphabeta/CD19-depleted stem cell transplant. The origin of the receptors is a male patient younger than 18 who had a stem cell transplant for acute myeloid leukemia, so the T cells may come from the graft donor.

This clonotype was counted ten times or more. The DNA for the CDR3 is TGTGCCAGCAGTGAAACAGCCTACGAGCAGTACTTC. Translating gives CASSETAYEQYF. The chain combines TRBV2 with TRBJ2-7; D is uncertain. The germline V gene encodes CDR1 SNHLY and CDR2 FYNNEI. The CDR3 has 12 residues. The V end lost 2 bases, the J end lost 2 bases, and 4 bases lay between the germline ends.

The CDR3, as DNA: TGCAGTGCTAATCGGGGGTCCTCAGGAAACACCATATATTTT. Encoded protein: CSANRGSSGNTIYF. V and J are TRBV20-1 and TRBJ1-3, with D tentatively TRBD1 (5 bases). This CDR3 is built from 14 residues. The V and J ends lost 4 bases and 4 bases respectively, with 14 bases between them. CDR1 and CDR2 (germline): DFQATT, SNEGSKA (reference sequence).

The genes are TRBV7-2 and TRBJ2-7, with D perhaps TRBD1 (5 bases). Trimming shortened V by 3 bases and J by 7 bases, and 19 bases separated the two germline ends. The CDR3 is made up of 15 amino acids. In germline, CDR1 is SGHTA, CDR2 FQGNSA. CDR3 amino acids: CASSLVVGVKGEQYF. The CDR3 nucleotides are TGTGCCAGCAGCTTGGTGGTCGGTGTAAAGGGGGAGCAGTACTTC. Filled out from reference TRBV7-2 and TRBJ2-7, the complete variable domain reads GAGVSQSPSNKVTEKGKDVELRCDPISGHTALYWYRQSLGQGLEFLIYFQGNSAPDKSGLPSDRFSAERTGGSVSTLTIQRTQQEDSAVYLCASSLVVGVKGEQYFGPGTRLTVT.

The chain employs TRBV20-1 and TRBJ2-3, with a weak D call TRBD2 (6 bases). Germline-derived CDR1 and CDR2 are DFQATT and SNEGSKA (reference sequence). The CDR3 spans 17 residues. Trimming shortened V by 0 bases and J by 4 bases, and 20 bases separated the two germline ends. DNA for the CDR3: TGCAGTGCTAGAGATAGAGCAGCGGGCGACCCCGCAGATACGCAGTATTTT. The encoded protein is CSARDRAAGDPADTQYF.

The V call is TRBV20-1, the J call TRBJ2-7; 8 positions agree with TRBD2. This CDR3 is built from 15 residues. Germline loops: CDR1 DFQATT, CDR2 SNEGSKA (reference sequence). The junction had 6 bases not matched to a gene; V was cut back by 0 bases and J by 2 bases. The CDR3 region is CSARDQAGGAYEQYF. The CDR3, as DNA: TGCAGTGCTAGAGATCAGGCGGGAGGCGCCTACGAGCAGTACTTC.

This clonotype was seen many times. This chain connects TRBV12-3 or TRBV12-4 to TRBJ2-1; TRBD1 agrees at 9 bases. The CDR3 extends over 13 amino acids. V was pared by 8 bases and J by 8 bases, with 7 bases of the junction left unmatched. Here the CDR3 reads CASAGTGSYEQFF. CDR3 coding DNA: TGTGCCAGCGCCGGGACAGGGTCGTATGAGCAGTTCTTC.

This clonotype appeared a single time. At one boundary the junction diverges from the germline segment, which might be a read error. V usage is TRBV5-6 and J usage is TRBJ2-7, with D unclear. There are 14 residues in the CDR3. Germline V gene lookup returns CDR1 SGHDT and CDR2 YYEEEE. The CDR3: CAISLVGNPYEQYF. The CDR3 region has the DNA TGTGCCATCAGCTTGGTAGGGAACCCCTACGAGCAGTACTTC.

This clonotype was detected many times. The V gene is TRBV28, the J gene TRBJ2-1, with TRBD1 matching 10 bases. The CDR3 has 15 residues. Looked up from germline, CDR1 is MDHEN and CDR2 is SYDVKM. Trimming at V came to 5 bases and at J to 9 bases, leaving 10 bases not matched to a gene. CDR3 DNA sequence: TGTGCCAGCAGTACCCCGGGACAGGGGTGGACTGAGCAGTTCTTC. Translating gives CASSTPGQGWTEQFF. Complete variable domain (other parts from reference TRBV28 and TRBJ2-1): DVKVTQSSRYLVKRTGEKVFLECVQDMDHENMFWYRQDPGLGLRLIYFSYDVKMKEKGDIPEGYSVSREKKERFSLILESASTNQTSMYLCASSTPGQGWTEQFFGPGTRLTVL.

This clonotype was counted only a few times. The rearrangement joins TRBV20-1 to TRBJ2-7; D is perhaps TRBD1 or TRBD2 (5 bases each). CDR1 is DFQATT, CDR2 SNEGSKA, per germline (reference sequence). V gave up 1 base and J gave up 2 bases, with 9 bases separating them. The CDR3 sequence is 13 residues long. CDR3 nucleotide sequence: TGCAGTGCTAGAGTGGGACCTCCCTACGAGCAGTACTTC. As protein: CSARVGPPYEQYF.

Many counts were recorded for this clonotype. CDR3 residues: CASTRGLAGGDNEQFF. The CDR3 DNA sequence: TGTGCCAGCACTAGGGGACTAGCGGGAGGGGACAATGAGCAGTTCTTC. This chain uses TRBV6-2 or TRBV6-3 with TRBJ2-1; 16 positions match TRBD2. CDR3 length equals 16 residues. Losses at the gene ends were 7 bases for V and 5 bases for J; bases not matched to a gene: 5. The germline gives CDR1 MNHEY, CDR2 SVGEGT.

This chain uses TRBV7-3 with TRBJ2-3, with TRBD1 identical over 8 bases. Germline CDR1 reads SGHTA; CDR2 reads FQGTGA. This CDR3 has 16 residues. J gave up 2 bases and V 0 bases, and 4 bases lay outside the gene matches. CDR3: CASSLTGQVSTDTQYF. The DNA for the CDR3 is TGTGCCAGCAGCTTAACGGGACAGGTTTCCACAGATACGCAGTATTTT.

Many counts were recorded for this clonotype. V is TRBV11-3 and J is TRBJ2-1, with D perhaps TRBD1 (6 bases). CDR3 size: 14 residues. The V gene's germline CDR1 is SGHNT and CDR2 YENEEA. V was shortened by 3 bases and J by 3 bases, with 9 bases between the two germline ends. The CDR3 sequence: CASSFRGVYNEQFF. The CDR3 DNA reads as TGTGCCAGCAGCTTCAGGGGAGTCTACAATGAGCAGTTCTTC.

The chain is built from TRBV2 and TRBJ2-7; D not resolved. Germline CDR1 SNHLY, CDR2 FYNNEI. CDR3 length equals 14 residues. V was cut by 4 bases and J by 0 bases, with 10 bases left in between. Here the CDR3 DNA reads TGTGCCAGCAGTGCTCAGCGAAACTCCTACGAGCAGTACTTC. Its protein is CASSAQRNSYEQYF.

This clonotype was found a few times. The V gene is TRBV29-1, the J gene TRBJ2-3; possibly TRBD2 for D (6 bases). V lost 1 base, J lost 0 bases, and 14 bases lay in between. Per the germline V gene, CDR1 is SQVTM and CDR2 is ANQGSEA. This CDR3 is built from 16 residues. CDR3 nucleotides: TGCAGCGTTGAAGGCGGGACCGATACCAGCACAGATACGCAGTATTTT. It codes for CSVEGGTDTSTDTQYF.

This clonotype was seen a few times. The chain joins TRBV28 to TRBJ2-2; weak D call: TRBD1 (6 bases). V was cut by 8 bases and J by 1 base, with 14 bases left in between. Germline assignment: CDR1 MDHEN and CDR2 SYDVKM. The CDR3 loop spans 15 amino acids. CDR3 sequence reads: CASRLWGRNTGELFF. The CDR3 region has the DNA TGTGCCAGCCGCCTGTGGGGGCGGAACACCGGGGAGCTGTTTTTT.

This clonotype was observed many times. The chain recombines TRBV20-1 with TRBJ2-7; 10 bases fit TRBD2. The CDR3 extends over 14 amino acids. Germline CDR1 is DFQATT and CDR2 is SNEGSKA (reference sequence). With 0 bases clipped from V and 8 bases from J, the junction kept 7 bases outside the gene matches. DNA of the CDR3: TGCAGTGCTAGAGAGGGACTAGCGTTTGAGAAGCAGTACTTC. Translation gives CSAREGLAFEKQYF.